Ten or more counts support the clone carrying this TCR beta chain. CDR3 length: 15 residues. V was trimmed by 1 base and J by 5 bases, leaving 14 bases between them. CDR1 SGHTA and CDR2 FQGNSA come from the germline V gene. The source of the sample is a study of regulatory T cells in long-lasting Graves disease. TCR beta libraries were built with iRepertoire HTBI primers and Arm-PCR of CDR3 regions. TCRdb fed the multiplex PCR reads into MiXCR, producing one record per CDR3 protein. The repertoire has about 310,000 distinct CDR3 sequences, 20% to 25% of them found once; the top ten carry approximately 53%. The time point is: persistent/refractory GD, antithyroid drugs over 5 years with positive TRAb. The authors made the TCR library using RNA they extracted from PBMCs.

This TCR was sampled from a female donor with Graves disease. V usage is TRBV7-2 and J usage is TRBJ2-5; the D gene is possibly TRBD2 (5 bases). The material sequenced was peripheral blood mononuclear cells (PBMCs), taken when the disease was refractory, from a patient treated with antithyroid drugs. CDR3: CASSLVYGVQETQYF. CDR3 nucleotide sequence: TGTGCCAGCAGCTTAGTGTACGGGGTTCAGGAGACCCAGTACTTC.